The 25 T cell receptor beta chains listed next were all sequenced from one sample in a study of blood T cell repertoires in COVID-19. Measured with immunoSEQ multiplex PCR; TCRdb has only the in-frame clones, and not every one. The repertoire holds more than 250,000 clones, roughly 90% seen once, with approximately 6.5% in the top ten. Material: peripheral blood. These receptor sequences come from a man between 18 and 29 years old who had recovered from COVID-19.

This chain uses TRBV7-2 with TRBJ2-7; 8 nucleotides agree with TRBD1. The CDR3 is 15 amino acids. The J segment lost 0 bases and the V segment lost 5 bases, leaving 6 bases of the junction unmatched. Germline V gene data show CDR1 as SGHTA and CDR2 as FQGNSA. The CDR3 here is CASSPRTGSSYEQYF. The CDR3 DNA sequence: TGTGCCAGCAGCCCTCGGACAGGGAGCTCCTACGAGCAGTACTTC.

As to this clone: This sample includes further DNA sequences coding for the same CDR3. V and J are TRBV18 and TRBJ2-7; TRBD1 matches 9 bases. The V and J ends lost 0 bases and 2 bases, in that order; junction bases with no gene match: 2. CDR3 length equals 15 residues. Germline loops: CDR1 KGHSH, CDR2 LQKENI. The CDR3 sequence: CASSPPGQGTYEQYF. The CDR3 coding sequence is TGTGCCAGCTCACCACCGGGACAGGGCACCTACGAGCAGTACTTC.

This clone has just a few counts. The V gene is TRBV18, the J gene TRBJ2-2; D remains unclear. The V gene's germline CDR1 is KGHSH and CDR2 LQKENI. Trimming removed 3 bases from V and 3 bases from J, with 8 bases in between. This CDR3 region has 14 residues. The CDR3 here is CASSPPLYTGELFF. CDR3 nucleotides: TGTGCCAGCTCACCCCCGCTATACACCGGGGAGCTGTTTTTT. Full variable domain (outside the CDR3, taken from reference TRBV18 and TRBJ2-2): NAGVMQNPRHLVRRRGQEARLRCSPMKGHSHVYWYRQLPEEGLKFMVYLQKENIIDESGMPKERFSAEFPKEGPSILRIQQVVRGDSAAYFCASSPPLYTGELFFGEGSRLTVL.

Only a few counts were recorded for this clone. The rearrangement joins TRBV3-1 (or the pseudogene TRBV3-2) to TRBJ1-1; D might be TRBD1 (6 bases). V lost 4 bases, J lost 5 bases, and 11 bases lay in between. This CDR3 is built from 13 residues. From germline, CDR1 is LGHDT and CDR2 YNNKEL (reference sequence). CDR3 region: CASSRAGATEAFF. Here the CDR3 DNA reads TGTGCCAGCAGCCGAGCAGGGGCGACTGAAGCTTTCTTT.

The chain carries TRBV18 and TRBJ2-1; D may be TRBD1 (6 bases). The CDR3 has 15 amino acids. Trimming stripped 5 bases from V and 6 bases from J, with 17 bases between. Germline CDR1 and CDR2: KGHSH and LQKENI. CDR3 DNA sequence: TGTGCCAGCTCAGCAACAGGGTCCCCCTCCAATGAGCAGTTCTTC. Translating gives CASSATGSPSNEQFF.

The rearrangement uses TRBV2 and TRBJ1-5, with TRBD1 as a possible D gene (5 bases). The CDR3 consists of 15 residues. Germline V gene data show CDR1 as SNHLY and CDR2 as FYNNEI. Between the trimmed V and J ends, which lost 1 base and 5 bases, there was a span of 12 bases. In DNA form, the CDR3 reads TGTGCCAGCAGTGAAGTGTCGGGGGGATATCAGCCCCAGCATTTT. Translation: CASSEVSGGYQPQHF.

The rearrangement links TRBV18 to TRBJ1-5; D possibly corresponds to TRBD1 (5 bases). Trimming cost V 2 bases and J 3 bases, with 11 bases left between them. The CDR3 length is 15 residues. Per the germline V gene, CDR1 is KGHSH and CDR2 is LQKENI. CDR3 residues: CASSPGGHSNQPQHF. The DNA for the CDR3 is TGTGCCAGCTCACCAGGTGGACATTCCAATCAGCCCCAGCATTTT.

This chain links TRBV13 with TRBJ2-1; tentative D call: TRBD2 (6 bases). Trimming cost V 0 bases and J 4 bases, with 10 bases left between them. Germline V gene data show CDR1 as PRHDT and CDR2 as FYEKMQ (reference sequence). This CDR3 has 15 residues. The CDR3 nucleotides read TGTGCCAGCAGCTTAGGGGGGCGGGATTACAATGAGCAGTTCTTC. It translates to CASSLGGRDYNEQFF. Full variable domain (missing parts from reference TRBV13 and TRBJ2-1): AAGVIQSPRHLIKEKRETATLKCYPIPRHDTVYWYQQGPGQDPQFLISFYEKMQSDKGSIPDRFSAQQFSDYHSELNMSSLELGDSALYFCASSLGGRDYNEQFFGPGTRLTVL.

The V call is TRBV30, the J call TRBJ2-1, with 7 positions matching TRBD1. The germline V gene has CDR1 GTSNPN and CDR2 SVGIG (reference sequence). V lost 2 bases to trimming and J lost 3 bases; unmatched junction nucleotides: 7. This CDR3 spans 15 amino acids. This CDR3 is CAWSLWGQHYNEQFF. CDR3 nucleotides: TGTGCCTGGAGTCTCTGGGGACAGCACTACAATGAGCAGTTCTTC.

This chain uses TRBV18 with TRBJ1-1; TRBD1 aligns across 8 bases. The CDR3 has 16 residues. The germline V gene has CDR1 KGHSH and CDR2 LQKENI. Unmatched junction bases numbered 10, after V lost 7 bases and J lost 0 bases. Here the CDR3 reads CASLGQGPIMNTEAFF. CDR3 coding DNA: TGTGCCAGCTTAGGACAGGGACCGATTATGAACACTGAAGCTTTCTTT.

The sample holds a few counts of this clone. The chain uses TRBV15 and TRBJ2-1, with TRBD2 as a possible D gene (5 bases). In germline, CDR1 is LNHNV, CDR2 YYDKDF (reference sequence). Trimming removed 6 bases from V and 5 bases from J, with 17 bases in between. The CDR3 has 15 amino acids. DNA for the CDR3: TGTGCCACCAGGGAGAGGCCCGGGAAAAACAATGAGCAGTTCTTC. Translation gives CATRERPGKNNEQFF.

This sequence joins TRBV6-4 and TRBJ1-5, with D possibly TRBD1 on 5 matching bases. The germline V gene encodes CDR1 MRHNA and CDR2 SNTAGT. V was shortened by 3 bases and J by 0 bases, with 15 bases between the two germline ends. The CDR3 runs to 17 residues. CDR3 in DNA: TGTGCCAGCAGTGATGCGGGGACGCAATATAGCAATCAGCCCCAGCATTTT. The encoded protein is CASSDAGTQYSNQPQHF.

In this sample, this clone turned up once. The chain joins TRBV7-6 to TRBJ2-2; 9 nucleotides line up with TRBD2. With 8 bases clipped from V and 6 bases from J, the junction kept 10 bases outside the gene matches. CDR3 size: 15 residues. CDR1 SGHVS and CDR2 FNYEAQ come from the germline V gene. CDR3 region: CASSPPRGGAGELFF. The CDR3 DNA is TGTGCCAGCTCCCCCCCGCGGGGGGGGGCCGGGGAGCTGTTTTTT.

This clone was found a few times. The rearrangement links TRBV9 to TRBJ2-7; 8 bases align to TRBD2. This CDR3 has 14 amino acids. V shed 3 bases, J shed 2 bases, and the junction held 4 bases outside the gene matches. Germline CDR1 and CDR2: SGDLS and YYNGEE. CDR3 sequence (DNA): TGTGCCAGCAGCGCGGGAGGGGTACCCTACGAGCAGTACTTC. Its protein is CASSAGGVPYEQYF. Combining the CDR3 with reference TRBV9 and TRBJ2-7 gives the whole variable domain DSGVTQTPKHLITATGQRVTLRCSPRSGDLSVYWYQQSLDQGLQFLIQYYNGEERAKGNILERFSAQQFPDLHSELNLSSLELGDSALYFCASSAGGVPYEQYFGPGTRLTVT.

The gene calls are TRBV7-2 and TRBJ1-1; a possible D gene is TRBD1 (5 bases). Germline loops: CDR1 SGHTA, CDR2 FQGNSA. V dropped 2 bases and J dropped 8 bases, with 15 bases sitting between them. This CDR3 comprises 14 residues. CDR3: CASSLTGTLLEAFF. The CDR3 region has the DNA TGTGCCAGCAGCTTAACCGGGACTTTGCTCGAAGCTTTCTTT.

This chain connects TRBV6-6 to TRBJ2-3, with 9 bases aligning to TRBD2. CDR3 length: 15 residues. In germline, CDR1 is MNHNY, CDR2 SVGAGI (reference sequence). After removal of 6 bases from V and 2 bases from J, the junction contained 6 bases not matched to a gene. The CDR3 reads CASSPLAGNTDTQYF. The CDR3 coding sequence is TGTGCCAGCAGCCCACTAGCGGGCAACACAGATACGCAGTATTTT.

This chain uses TRBV6-1 with TRBJ2-5; tentatively, D is TRBD2 (5 bases). The CDR3 consists of 12 residues. Trimming stripped 4 bases from V and 5 bases from J, with 8 bases between. CDR1 is MNHNS and CDR2 is SASEGT in the germline V gene. In DNA form, the CDR3 reads TGTGCCAGCAGTGTCCAGCGGGAGACCCAGTACTTC. Protein sequence: CASSVQRETQYF.

V gene TRBV5-1 combines with J gene TRBJ1-1; 8 bases line up with TRBD1. Germline lookup yields CDR1 SGHRS and CDR2 YFSETQ. V gave up 4 bases and J gave up 4 bases; unmatched junction bases: 6. The CDR3 consists of 14 residues. CDR3 in DNA: TGCGCCAGCAGCCCCGGTCAGGGGGCCACTGAAGCTTTCTTT. Its translation: CASSPGQGATEAFF.

V is TRBV9 and J is TRBJ2-1, with TRBD2 matching 13 bases. The CDR3 consists of 18 residues. The germline V gene encodes CDR1 SGDLS and CDR2 YYNGEE. Germline trimming cut 3 bases from V and 8 bases from J; bases unmatched to any gene: 14. The CDR3 spells CASSGPSGLAGALDEQFF. DNA for the CDR3: TGTGCCAGCAGCGGCCCCTCTGGACTAGCGGGAGCATTGGATGAGCAGTTCTTC.

In the case of this clone: The germline gene is not matched at one end of the junction; a read error may be the cause. The genes are TRBV12-3 or TRBV12-4 and TRBJ1-1, with TRBD1 matching over 7 bases. CDR3 length equals 13 residues. CDR3 amino acids: CASSVRGNSEAFF. Here the CDR3 DNA reads TGTGCCAGCAGTGTCAGGGGGAACTCTGAAGCTTTCTTT.

The chain combines TRBV6-1 with TRBJ1-1; D gene uncertain. With 1 base removed from V and 0 bases from J, the gap between germline ends came to 9 bases. There are 15 residues in the CDR3. Germline lookup yields CDR1 MNHNS and CDR2 SASEGT. The CDR3 here is CASSEGLIMNTEAFF. The CDR3, as DNA: TGTGCCAGCAGTGAAGGACTGATCATGAACACTGAAGCTTTCTTT.

J is TRBJ1-4 and V is TRBV7-9; TRBD1 might be the D (6 bases). The length of the CDR3 is 17 residues. Trimming stripped 2 bases from V and 0 bases from J, with 13 bases between. Per the germline V gene, CDR1 is SEHNR and CDR2 is FQNEAQ (reference sequence). The CDR3 region is CASSLSAGVTTNEKLFF. CDR3 bases: TGTGCCAGCAGCTTATCGGCAGGGGTCACAACTAATGAAAAACTGTTTTTT. Full variable domain (missing parts from reference TRBV7-9 and TRBJ1-4): DTGVSQNPRHKITKRGQNVTFRCDPISEHNRLYWYRQTLGQGPEFLTYFQNEAQLEKSRLLSDRFSAERPKGSFSTLEIQRTEQGDSAMYLCASSLSAGVTTNEKLFFGSGTQLSVL.

This rearrangement joins TRBV4-1 to TRBJ2-5, with TRBD2 identical over 10 bases. J lost 4 bases, V lost 6 bases, and 5 bases had no gene match. CDR1 and CDR2 from the germline V gene are MGHRA and YSYEKL. The length of the CDR3 is 14 residues. The CDR3 sequence is CASRASGGAETQYF. CDR3 DNA sequence: TGCGCCAGCAGGGCTAGCGGGGGCGCAGAGACCCAGTACTTC.

The V and J genes are TRBV30 and TRBJ1-2, with a tentative D call TRBD1 (5 bases). CDR1 is GTSNPN, CDR2 SVGIG, per germline (reference sequence). The CDR3 runs to 10 residues. The V gene lost 1 base and the J gene lost 12 bases, with 9 bases spanning the gap. In DNA, the CDR3 is TGTGCCTGGAGTGGGGGCACCCACACCTTC. Protein sequence: CAWSGGTHTF.

The chain carries TRBV28 and TRBJ2-3; D gene ambiguous. The CDR3 totals 13 residues. V was trimmed by 3 bases and J by 5 bases, leaving 9 bases between them. Germline V CDR1 and CDR2: MDHEN, SYDVKM. The CDR3, as DNA: TGTGCCAGCAGTTTTATTACATTAGATACGCAGTATTTT. Translating gives CASSFITLDTQYF.